This T cell receptor (beta chain) derives from a study of T cell repertoires in cytomegalovirus infection (dated by TCRdb to the late 2010s). Study-level background: Alongside well-studied HLA-B-restricted epitopes, the peptide stimulations were aimed at recently identified HLA-C-restricted CMV epitopes, whose presentation resists viral immunomodulation. Donor HLA type was relevant to the analysis, because carriage of CMV infection together with the matching HLA type was indicated by public TCR beta signatures.

The CDR3 goes from the cysteine to the phenylalanine over 14 residues. Only CDR3 DNA is held: 42 bases, read in frame from base 1. Reading the germline V gene gives CDR1 SNHLY and CDR2 FYNNEI. TCRdb lists the instrument as Illumina HiSeq 1500. TCRdb handled the public reads itself, with Q25 trimming in fastp and clone calling in MiXCR, and kept productive beta chains. Rows with one shared CDR3 protein collapse into an entry with the most common genes and DNA. The sample data list about 480,000 distinct CDR3 sequences, and 30% to 40% of these were observed just once. The top ten clonotypes cover 15% to 20% of the sample. What the study reported, not specific to this receptor: The ex vivo response was dominated by HLA-C-restricted CMV-specific TCR beta clonotypes, which also provided the single most frequent clonotype in two of eight donors. Cumulative frequency of public TCR beta family members discriminated carriers of CMV infection plus the relevant HLA type in this cohort and an independent approximately 350-donor cohort.

This specimen's treatment or condition label, per the study, means: in vitro stimulation with specific CMV peptide epitopes to enrich CMV-specific T cells. A note on this clonotype: Its cognate antigen has yet to be identified. Mismatch with germline at one junction end may stem from a read error.

The chain is made from TRBV2 and TRBJ1-2, with the D gene uncertain. The specimen was cultured PBMCs, collected from culture after CMV antigen stimulation. The clonotype originates from a human donor in good health (CMV status not recorded). Some clones in this sample may be carry-over from other donors' samples. The DNA sequence is as follows: TGTGCCAGCAGTGTTGGCTTGGGGAACTACGGCTACACCTTC. Its protein reads: CASSVGLGNYGYTF.